This is a list of T cell receptor beta chains from one sample in a study of tumor-infiltrating lymphocytes in primary liver carcinoma. Using its own MiXCR run on the multiplex PCR reads, TCRdb lists one record per CDR3 protein. The sample has 80,000 or so distinct CDR3 sequences, roughly 71% seen once. Input material: tumor-adjacent normal liver tissue. The receptor source for this set is a man in his forties with primary liver carcinoma and hepatitis B virus infection. Each CDR3 is given without its conserved first and last residue. The order of the fields is V gene, CDR3 protein.

>TRBV6-4
ASRPVSNTGELF
>TRBV11-2
ANSLPTSGKPADTQY
>TRBV5-4
ASSSPMAQETQY
>TRBV29-1
SVEAGTSGITGELF
>TRBV4-1
ASSLDRIGTSYDEQF
>TRBV20-1
SATNRGYEQY
>TRBV24-1
ATRRAGADMQY
>TRBV11-2
TSSLGKGRPYEQY
>TRBV29-1
SAGLAGSVVYEQY
>TRBV10-2
ASRTGTFETQY
>TRBV30
DWSRPGSESYNDQF
>TRBV12-3/TRBV12-4
ANSPHPGTTNTEAF
>TRBV7-9
SSSPEGRLSQYGYT
>TRBV6-1
ASSPTGMGNQSQH
>TRBV6-1
ASSAVGGGGGIENEQF
>TRBV7-9
ASSLAQAQETQY
>TRBV14
ASGRRYADTQY
>TRBV9
ASSAGTGGSNQPQH
>TRBV4-1
ASSQGTGRSSYNAQF
>TRBV4-2
VSSQVAVPQETQY
>TRBV28
TSSLAPTGNTEAF
>TRBV11-2
GSRTNIAGGYNEQF
>TRBV4-2
ASSQDRYRQKTQY
>TRBV7-8
ASSLLWGSGRTNEQF
>TRBV20-1
SAHTGTSGRGDTQY
>TRBV29-1
SVGGFPATHQEAQY
>TRBV11-2
ANSPVGYEQY
>TRBV6-1
ASNLRDTLNGGYT
>TRBV6-6
ANSRASGSRYTQY
>TRBV7-9
ASNARDCYGYT
>TRBV6-1
VSSEFSYSNQPRH
>TRBV5-1
ASSLELGLAVKETQY